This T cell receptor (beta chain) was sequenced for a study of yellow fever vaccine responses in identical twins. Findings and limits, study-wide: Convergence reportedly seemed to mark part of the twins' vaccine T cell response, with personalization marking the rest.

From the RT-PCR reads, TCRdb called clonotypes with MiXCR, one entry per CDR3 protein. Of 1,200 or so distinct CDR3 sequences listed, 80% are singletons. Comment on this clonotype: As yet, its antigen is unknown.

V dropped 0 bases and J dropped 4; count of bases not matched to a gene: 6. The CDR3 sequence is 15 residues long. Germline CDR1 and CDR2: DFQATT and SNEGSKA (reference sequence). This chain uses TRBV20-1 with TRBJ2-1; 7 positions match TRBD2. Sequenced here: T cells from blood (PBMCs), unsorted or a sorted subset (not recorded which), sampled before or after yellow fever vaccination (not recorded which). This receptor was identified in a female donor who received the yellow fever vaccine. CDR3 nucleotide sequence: TGCAGTGCTAGAGATCCGCGAGCGGGGTACAATGAGCAGTTCTTC. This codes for CSARDPRAGYNEQFF.